This TCR beta chain was observed in a study of cytomegalovirus exposure and HLA in healthy donors. Across the whole study: Across roughly 400 genotyped donors, about 86% landed in the Caucasian-associated ancestry cluster.

With regard to this clone: No antigen is known for it.

Study findings and constraints: The authors later linked a missense DCLRE1C variant to TCR beta V- and J-gene trimming. In a later analysis, a genetic analysis reported fewer productive-TCR N-insertions in an Asian-associated ancestry cluster than the cohort average. Three chains linked to CMV were shown in vitro to be specific for CMV antigens.

Researchers ran the PCR with 60 Vbeta and 13 Jbeta primers. Profiling relied on immunoSEQ multiplex PCR, and the TCRdb table lists in-frame clones only, not all of them. The sample contains 150,000 to 200,000 clones, around 83% of which appear only once. Germline V CDR1 and CDR2: SNHLY, FYNNEI. Trimming removed 6 bases from V and 4 bases from J, with 15 bases in between. The CDR3 totals 14 residues. The TCR comes from a man in his fifties in good health and CMV-seropositive. The chain combines TRBV2 with TRBJ1-2, with TRBD1 as a possible D gene (6 bases). Sequenced input: PBMCs. CDR3 coding DNA: TGTGCCAGCAGCCAAGGGGGTGTCATCTATGGCTACACCTTC. It translates to CASSQGGVIYGYTF.